This T cell receptor beta chain was documented in a study of T-cell reconstitution after alpha-beta-depleted transplantation in children. TCRbeta library preparation incorporated unique molecular identifiers. One entry per CDR3 protein results from TCRdb running MiXCR on the PCR reads. The sample has some 640,000 distinct CDR3 sequences, around a sixth seen once. The CDR3 has 12 residues. Trimming left V 1 base short and J 6 bases short, with 7 bases between. The sample here was PBMCs from the stem cell graft donor, taken from the stem cell graft. This receptor was taken from a human donor who donated a stem cell graft to a child with acute myeloid leukemia. The rearrangement links TRBV12-3 or TRBV12-4 to TRBJ2-7; no clear D gene. The CDR3 is CASSLGPREQYF. The CDR3, as DNA: TGTGCCAGCAGTTTAGGGCCCCGCGAGCAGTACTTC.